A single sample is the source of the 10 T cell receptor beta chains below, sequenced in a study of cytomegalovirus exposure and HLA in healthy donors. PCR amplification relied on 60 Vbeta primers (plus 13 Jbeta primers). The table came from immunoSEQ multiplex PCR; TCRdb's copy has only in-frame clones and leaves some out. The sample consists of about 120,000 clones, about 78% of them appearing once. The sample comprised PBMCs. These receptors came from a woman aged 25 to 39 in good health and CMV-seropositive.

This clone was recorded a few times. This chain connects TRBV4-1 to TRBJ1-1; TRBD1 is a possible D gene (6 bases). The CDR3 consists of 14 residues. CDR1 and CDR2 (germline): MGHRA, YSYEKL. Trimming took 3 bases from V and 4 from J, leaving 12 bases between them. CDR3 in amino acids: CASSQGRGFTEAFF. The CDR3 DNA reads TGCGCCAGCAGCCAGGGCAGGGGATTCACTGAAGCTTTCTTT.

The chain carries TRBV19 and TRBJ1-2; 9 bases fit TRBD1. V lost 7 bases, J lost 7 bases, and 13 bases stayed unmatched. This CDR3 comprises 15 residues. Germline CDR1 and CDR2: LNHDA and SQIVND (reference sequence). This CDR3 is CASTDEGQGRSGYTF. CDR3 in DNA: TGTGCCAGTACCGACGAGGGACAGGGACGGAGTGGCTACACCTTC. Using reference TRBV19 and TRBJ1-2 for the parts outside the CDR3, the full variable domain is DGGITQSPKYLFRKEGQNVTLSCEQNLNHDAMYWYRQDPGQGLRLIYYSQIVNDFQKGDIAEGYSVSREKKESFPLTVTSAQKNPTAFYLCASTDEGQGRSGYTFGSGTRLTVV.

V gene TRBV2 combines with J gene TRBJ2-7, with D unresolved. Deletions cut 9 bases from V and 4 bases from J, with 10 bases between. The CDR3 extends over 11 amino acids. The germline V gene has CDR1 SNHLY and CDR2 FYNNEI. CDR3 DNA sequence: TGTGCCAGTCGTGGAGAATACGAGCAGTACTTC. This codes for CASRGEYEQYF.

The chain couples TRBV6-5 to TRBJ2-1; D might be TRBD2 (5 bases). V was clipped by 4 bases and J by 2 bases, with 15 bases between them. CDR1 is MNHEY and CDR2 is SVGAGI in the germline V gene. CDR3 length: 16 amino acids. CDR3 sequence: CASSLSLGVTYNEQFF. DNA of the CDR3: TGTGCCAGCAGTTTGTCTTTGGGAGTCACCTACAATGAGCAGTTCTTC.

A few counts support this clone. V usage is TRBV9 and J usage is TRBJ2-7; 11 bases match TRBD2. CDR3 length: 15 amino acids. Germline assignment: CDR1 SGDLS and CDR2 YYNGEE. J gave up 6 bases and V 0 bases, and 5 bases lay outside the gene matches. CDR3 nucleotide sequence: TGTGCCAGCAGCGTAGGTACTAGCGGGAGCCCCGAGCAGTACTTC. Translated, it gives CASSVGTSGSPEQYF.

The CDR3 spells CASSLGAPGAGELFF. The CDR3, as DNA: TGTGCCAGCAGCTTGGGGGCCCCAGGGGCCGGGGAGCTGTTTTTT. The chain employs TRBV5-6 and TRBJ2-2; TRBD1 is a possible D gene (6 bases). The germline CDR1 and CDR2 sequences are SGHDT and YYEEEE. This CDR3 has 15 residues. The ends were cut back, 0 bases at V and 6 bases at J, with 12 bases in the middle.

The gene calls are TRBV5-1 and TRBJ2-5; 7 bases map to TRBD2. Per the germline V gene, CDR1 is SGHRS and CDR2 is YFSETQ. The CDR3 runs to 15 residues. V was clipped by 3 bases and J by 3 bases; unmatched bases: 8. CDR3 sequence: CASSSGWGGEETQYF. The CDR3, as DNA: TGCGCCAGCAGCTCGGGGTGGGGAGGGGAAGAGACCCAGTACTTC. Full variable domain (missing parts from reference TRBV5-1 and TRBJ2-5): KAGVTQTPRYLIKTRGQQVTLSCSPISGHRSVSWYQQTPGQGLQFLFEYFSETQRNKGNFPGRFSGRQFSNSRSEMNVSTLELGDSALYLCASSSGWGGEETQYFGPGTRLLVL.

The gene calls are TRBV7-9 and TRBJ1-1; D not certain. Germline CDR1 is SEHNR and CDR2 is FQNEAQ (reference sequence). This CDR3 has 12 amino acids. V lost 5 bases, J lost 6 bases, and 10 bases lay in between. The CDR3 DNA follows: TGTGCCAGCAGCCTCGCGGGTTCTGAAGCTTTCTTT. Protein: CASSLAGSEAFF.

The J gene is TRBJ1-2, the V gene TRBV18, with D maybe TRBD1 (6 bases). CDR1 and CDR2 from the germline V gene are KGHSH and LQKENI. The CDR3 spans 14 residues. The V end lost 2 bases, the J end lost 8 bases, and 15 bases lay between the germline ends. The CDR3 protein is CASSPDRLLGGYTF. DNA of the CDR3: TGTGCCAGCTCACCAGACAGGTTACTAGGGGGCTACACCTTC.

CDR3 residues: CASTPRGSETEAFF. CDR3 sequence (DNA): TGTGCCAGCACCCCTCGGGGGAGTGAAACTGAAGCTTTCTTT. J is TRBJ1-1 and V is TRBV27, with D perhaps matching TRBD1 (5 bases). Trimming shortened V by 7 bases and J by 5 bases, and 17 bases separated the two germline ends. The germline gives CDR1 MNHEY, CDR2 SMNVEV (reference sequence). The CDR3 is made up of 14 amino acids.